The T cell receptor (beta chain) described here comes from a study of shared clonotypes between healthy human individuals. Study results and caveats: Across a handful of donors, naive CD4 shared approximately 4.5%, naive CD8 3.5% to 4%, memory CD4 2.3%, memory CD8 0.4%.

As defined, naive CD8 cells were CD45RO-negative and positively selected for CCR7, with terminally differentiated effector memory CD45RA+ cells excluded. The CDR3 contains 13 residues. V lost 8 bases to trimming and J lost 6 bases, with 16 bases between them. Germline loops: CDR1 LNHDA, CDR2 SQIVND (reference sequence). For this clone: Its antigen is as yet unknown.

At deep level, the assay was performed. Per the authors' pipeline: Filtering differed for immunoSEQ, which gave only junction sequences without quality scores. Generated by immunoSEQ multiplex PCR, the TCRdb table keeps only in-frame clones and is missing some. V and J calls and clone size are as listed in that table; D and trimming were resolved from the DNA. Counted here are about 580,000 clones, 95% to 98% occurring once; the ten biggest clones make up 0.3%. The sequence came from a man between 25 and 39 years old in good health. The chain employs TRBV19 and TRBJ1-1; D not certain. Sequencing used naive CD8+ T cells sorted from blood. Here the CDR3 reads CASQMGIRSEAFF. The CDR3 DNA follows: TGTGCCAGTCAGATGGGTATTCGTTCTGAAGCTTTCTTT.